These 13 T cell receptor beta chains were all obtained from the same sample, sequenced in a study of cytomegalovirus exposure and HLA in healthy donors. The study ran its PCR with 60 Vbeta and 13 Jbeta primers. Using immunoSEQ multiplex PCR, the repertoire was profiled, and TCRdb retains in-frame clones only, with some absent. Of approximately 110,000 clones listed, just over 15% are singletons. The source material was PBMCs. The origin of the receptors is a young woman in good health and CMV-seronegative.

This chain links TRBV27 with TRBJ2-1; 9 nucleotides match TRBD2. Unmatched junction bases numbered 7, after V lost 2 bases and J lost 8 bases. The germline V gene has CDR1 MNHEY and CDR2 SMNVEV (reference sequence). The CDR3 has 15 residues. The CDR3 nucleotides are TGTGCCAGCAGTTTAAGGGCGGGGGGGCCCCATGAGCAGTTCTTC. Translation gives CASSLRAGGPHEQFF.

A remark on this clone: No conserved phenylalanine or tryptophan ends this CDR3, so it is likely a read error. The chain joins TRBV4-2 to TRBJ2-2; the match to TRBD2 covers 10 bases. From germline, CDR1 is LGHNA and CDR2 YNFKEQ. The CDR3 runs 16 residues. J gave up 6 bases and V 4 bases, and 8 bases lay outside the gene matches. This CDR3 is CASSLLRTSGPGELFV. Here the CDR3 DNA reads TGTGCCAGCAGCCTCCTAAGGACTAGCGGACCCGGGGAGCTGTTTGTT.

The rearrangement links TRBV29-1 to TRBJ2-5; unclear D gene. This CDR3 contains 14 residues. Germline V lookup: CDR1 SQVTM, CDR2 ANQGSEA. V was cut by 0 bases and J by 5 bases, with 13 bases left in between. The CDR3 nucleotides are TGCAGCGTTGAAGATCGCGGCAGCTGGGAGACCCAGTACTTC. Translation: CSVEDRGSWETQYF. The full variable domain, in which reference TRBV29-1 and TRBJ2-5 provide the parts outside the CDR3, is SAVISQKPSRDICQRGTSLTIQCQVDSQVTMMFWYRQQPGQSLTLIATANQGSEATYESGFVIDKFPISRPNLTFSTLTVSNMSPEDSSIYLCSVEDRGSWETQYFGPGTRLLVL.

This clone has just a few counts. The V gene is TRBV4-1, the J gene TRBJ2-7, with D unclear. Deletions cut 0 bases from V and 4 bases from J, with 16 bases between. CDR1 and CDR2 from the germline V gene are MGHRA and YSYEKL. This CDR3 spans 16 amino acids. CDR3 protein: CASSQDLAAPRYEQYF. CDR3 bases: TGCGCCAGCAGCCAAGATCTCGCGGCCCCTCGGTACGAGCAGTACTTC.

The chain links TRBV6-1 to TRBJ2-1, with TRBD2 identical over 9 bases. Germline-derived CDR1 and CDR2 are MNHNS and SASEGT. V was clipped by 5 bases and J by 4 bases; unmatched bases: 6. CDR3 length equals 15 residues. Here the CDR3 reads CASSWTSEKYNEQFF. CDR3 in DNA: TGTGCCAGCAGTTGGACTAGCGAGAAATACAATGAGCAGTTCTTC.

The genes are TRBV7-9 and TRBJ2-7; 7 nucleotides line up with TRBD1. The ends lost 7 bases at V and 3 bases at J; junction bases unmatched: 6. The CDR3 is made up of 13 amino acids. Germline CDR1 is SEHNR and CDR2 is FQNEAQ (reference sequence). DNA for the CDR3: TGTGCCAGCAACGGACAGGTCAACTACGAGCAGTACTTC. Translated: CASNGQVNYEQYF.

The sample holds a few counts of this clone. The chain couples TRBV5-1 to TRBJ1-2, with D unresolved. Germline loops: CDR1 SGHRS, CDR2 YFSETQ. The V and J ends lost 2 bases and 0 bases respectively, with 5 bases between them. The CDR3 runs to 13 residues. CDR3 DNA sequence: TGCGCCAGCAGCTTACAAGCTAACTATGGCTACACCTTC. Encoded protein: CASSLQANYGYTF. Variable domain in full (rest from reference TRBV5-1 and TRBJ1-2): KAGVTQTPRYLIKTRGQQVTLSCSPISGHRSVSWYQQTPGQGLQFLFEYFSETQRNKGNFPGRFSGRQFSNSRSEMNVSTLELGDSALYLCASSLQANYGYTFGSGTRLTVV.

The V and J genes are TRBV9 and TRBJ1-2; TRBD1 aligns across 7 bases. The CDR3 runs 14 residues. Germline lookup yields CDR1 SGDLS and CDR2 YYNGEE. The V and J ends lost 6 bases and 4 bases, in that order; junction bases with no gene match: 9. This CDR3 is CASTPPGQSYGYTF. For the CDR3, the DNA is TGTGCCAGCACCCCGCCGGGACAGTCCTATGGCTACACCTTC.

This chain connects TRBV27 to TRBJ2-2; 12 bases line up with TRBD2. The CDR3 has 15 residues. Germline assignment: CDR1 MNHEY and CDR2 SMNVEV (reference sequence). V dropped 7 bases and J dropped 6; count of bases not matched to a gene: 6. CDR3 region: CASNPGTSGSGELFF. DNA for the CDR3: TGTGCCAGCAATCCCGGGACTAGCGGGTCCGGGGAGCTGTTTTTT.

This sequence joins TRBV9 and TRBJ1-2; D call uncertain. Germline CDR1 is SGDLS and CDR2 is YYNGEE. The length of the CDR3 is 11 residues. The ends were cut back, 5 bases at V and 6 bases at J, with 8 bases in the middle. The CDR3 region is CASRGEDGYTF. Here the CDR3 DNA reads TGTGCCAGCAGGGGAGAGGATGGCTACACCTTC.

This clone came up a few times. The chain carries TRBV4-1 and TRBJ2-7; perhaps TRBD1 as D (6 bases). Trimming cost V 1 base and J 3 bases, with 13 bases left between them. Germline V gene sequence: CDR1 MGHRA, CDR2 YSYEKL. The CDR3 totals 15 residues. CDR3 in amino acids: CASSQVVTGYYEQYF. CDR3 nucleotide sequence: TGCGCCAGCAGCCAAGTGGTCACAGGGTACTACGAGCAGTACTTC.

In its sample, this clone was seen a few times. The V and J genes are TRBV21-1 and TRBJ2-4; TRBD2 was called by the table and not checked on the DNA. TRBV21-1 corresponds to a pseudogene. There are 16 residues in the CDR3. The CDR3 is CATSRRAGWAKNIQYF. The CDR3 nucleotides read TGTGCCACTTCGAGGCGAGCGGGATGGGCCAAAAACATTCAGTACTTC.

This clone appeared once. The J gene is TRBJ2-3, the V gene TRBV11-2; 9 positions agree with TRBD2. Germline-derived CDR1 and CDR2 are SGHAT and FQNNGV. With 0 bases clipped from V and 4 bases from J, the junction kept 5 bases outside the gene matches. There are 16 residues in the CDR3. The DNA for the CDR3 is TGTGCCAGCAGCTTAGACGGCGGGGGGGCCTCAGATACGCAGTATTTT. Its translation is CASSLDGGGASDTQYF.